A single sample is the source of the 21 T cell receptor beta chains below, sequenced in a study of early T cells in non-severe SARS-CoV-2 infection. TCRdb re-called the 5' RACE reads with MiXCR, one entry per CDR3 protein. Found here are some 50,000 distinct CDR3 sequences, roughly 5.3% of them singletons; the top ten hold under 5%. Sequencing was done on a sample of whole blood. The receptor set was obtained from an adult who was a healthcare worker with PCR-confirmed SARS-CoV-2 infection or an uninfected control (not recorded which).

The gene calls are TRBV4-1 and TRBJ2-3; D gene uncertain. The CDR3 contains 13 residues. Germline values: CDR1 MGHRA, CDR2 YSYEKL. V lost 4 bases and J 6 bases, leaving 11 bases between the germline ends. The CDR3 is CASSRWSPDTQYF. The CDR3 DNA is TGCGCCAGCAGCCGCTGGAGCCCGGATACGCAGTATTTT.

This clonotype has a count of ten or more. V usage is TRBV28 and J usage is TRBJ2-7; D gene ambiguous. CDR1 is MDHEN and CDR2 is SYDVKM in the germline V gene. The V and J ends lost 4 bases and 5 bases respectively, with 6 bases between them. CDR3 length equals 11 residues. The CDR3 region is CASSSENEQYF. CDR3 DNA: TGTGCCAGCAGTTCAGAGAACGAGCAGTACTTC.

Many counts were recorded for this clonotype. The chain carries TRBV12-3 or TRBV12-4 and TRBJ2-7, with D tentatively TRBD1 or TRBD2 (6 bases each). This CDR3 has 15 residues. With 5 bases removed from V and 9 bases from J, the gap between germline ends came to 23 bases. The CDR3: CASSPDGGLLRVQYF. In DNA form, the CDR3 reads TGTGCCAGCAGTCCTGACGGGGGCCTACTACGAGTGCAGTACTTC.

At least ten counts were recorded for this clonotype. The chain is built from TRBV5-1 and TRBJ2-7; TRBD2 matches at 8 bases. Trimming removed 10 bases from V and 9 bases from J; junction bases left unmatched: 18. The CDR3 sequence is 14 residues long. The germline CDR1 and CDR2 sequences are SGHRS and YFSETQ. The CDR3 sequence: CASSSGSTGAGQYF. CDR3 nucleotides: TGCGCCTCCTCCAGCGGGAGCACCGGGGCGGGGCAGTACTTC.

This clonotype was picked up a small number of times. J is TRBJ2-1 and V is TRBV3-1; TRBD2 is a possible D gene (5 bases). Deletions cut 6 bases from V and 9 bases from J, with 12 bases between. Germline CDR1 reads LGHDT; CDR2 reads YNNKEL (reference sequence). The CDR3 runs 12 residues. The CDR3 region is CASSSGLREQFF. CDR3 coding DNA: TGTGCCAGCAGTTCCGGACTCCGTGAGCAGTTCTTC.

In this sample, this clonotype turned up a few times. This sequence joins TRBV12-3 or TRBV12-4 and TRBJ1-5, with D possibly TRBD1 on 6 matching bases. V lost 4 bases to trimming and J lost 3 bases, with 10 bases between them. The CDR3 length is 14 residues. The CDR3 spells CASSWTVFNQPQHF. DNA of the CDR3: TGTGCCAGCAGTTGGACAGTTTTCAATCAGCCCCAGCATTTT.

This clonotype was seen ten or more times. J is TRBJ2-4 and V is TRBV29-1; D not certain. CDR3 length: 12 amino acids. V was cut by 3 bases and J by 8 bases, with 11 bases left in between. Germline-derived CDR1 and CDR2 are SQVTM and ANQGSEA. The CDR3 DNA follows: TGCAGCGTTGATCCCGGGTCGGACATTCAGTACTTC. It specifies CSVDPGSDIQYF. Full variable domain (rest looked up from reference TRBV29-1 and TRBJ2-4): SAVISQKPSRDICQRGTSLTIQCQVDSQVTMMFWYRQQPGQSLTLIATANQGSEATYESGFVIDKFPISRPNLTFSTLTVSNMSPEDSSIYLCSVDPGSDIQYFGAGTRLSVL.

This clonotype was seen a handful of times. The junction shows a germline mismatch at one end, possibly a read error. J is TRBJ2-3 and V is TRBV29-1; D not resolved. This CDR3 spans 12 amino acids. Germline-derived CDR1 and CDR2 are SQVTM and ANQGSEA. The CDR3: CSVEDGDVYRIF. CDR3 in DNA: TGCAGCGTTGAAGATGGCGACGTCTATAGGATTTTT.

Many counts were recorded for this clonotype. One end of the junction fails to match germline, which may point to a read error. CDR3 bases: TGTGCCAGCAGCTTGGGACTAGTTCCTCGGGAGCTTTTTTTT. Translated, it gives CASSLGLVPRELFF. This chain links TRBV5-4 with TRBJ2-2; D is possibly TRBD2 (6 bases). Germline lookup yields CDR1 SGHNT and CDR2 YYREEE (reference sequence). The CDR3 is 14 residues long.

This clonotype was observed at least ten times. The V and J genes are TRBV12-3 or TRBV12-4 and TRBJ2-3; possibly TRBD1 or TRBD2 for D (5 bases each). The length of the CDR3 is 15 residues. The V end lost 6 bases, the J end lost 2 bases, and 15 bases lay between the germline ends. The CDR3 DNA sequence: TGTGCCAGCAGCCCTCGGGGCCAGCACACAGATACGCAGTATTTT. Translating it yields CASSPRGQHTDTQYF.

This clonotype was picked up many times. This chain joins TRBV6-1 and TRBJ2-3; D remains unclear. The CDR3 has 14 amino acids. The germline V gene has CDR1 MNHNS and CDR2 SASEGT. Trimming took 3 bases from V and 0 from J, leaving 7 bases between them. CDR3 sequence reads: CASSDSSSTDTQYF. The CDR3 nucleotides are TGTGCCAGCAGTGACAGCTCTAGCACAGATACGCAGTATTTT.

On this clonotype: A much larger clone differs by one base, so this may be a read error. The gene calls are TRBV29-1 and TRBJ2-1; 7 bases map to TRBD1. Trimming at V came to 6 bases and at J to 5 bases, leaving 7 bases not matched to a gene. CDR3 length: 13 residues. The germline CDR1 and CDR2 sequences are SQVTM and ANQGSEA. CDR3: CSVTGQRNNEQFF. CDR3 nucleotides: TGCAGCGTAACGGGACAGAGAAACAATGAGCAGTTCTTC.

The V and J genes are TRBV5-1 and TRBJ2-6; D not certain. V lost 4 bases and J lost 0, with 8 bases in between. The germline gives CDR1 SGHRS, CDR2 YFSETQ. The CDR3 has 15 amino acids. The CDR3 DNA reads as TGCGCCAGCAGCGCCGTTGTCTCTGGGGCCAACGTCCTGACTTTC. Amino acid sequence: CASSAVVSGANVLTF.

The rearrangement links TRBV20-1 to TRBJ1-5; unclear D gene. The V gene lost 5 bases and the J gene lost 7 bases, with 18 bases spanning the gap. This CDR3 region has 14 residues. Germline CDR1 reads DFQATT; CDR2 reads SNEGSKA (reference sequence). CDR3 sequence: CSAVGNPTQQPQHF. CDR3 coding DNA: TGCAGTGCTGTGGGTAACCCAACCCAACAGCCCCAGCATTTT.

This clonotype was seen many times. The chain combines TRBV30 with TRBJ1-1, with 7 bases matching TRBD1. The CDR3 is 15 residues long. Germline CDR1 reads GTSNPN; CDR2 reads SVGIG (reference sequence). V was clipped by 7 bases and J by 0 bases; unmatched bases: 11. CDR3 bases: TGTGCCTCCCAAAGGGACAGCGGTTTGAACACTGAAGCTTTCTTT. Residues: CASQRDSGLNTEAFF.

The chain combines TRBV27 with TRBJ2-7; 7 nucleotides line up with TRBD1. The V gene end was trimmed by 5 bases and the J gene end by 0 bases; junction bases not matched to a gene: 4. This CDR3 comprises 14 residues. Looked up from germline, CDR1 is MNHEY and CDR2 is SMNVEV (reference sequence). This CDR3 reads CASSPGQYSYEQYF. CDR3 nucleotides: TGTGCCAGCAGTCCGGGACAGTACTCCTACGAGCAGTACTTC.

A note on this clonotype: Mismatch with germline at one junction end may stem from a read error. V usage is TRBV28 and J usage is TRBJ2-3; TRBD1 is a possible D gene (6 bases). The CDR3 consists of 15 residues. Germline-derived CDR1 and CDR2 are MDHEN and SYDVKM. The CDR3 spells CASSTPGQGIGTHYF. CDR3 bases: TGTGCCAGCAGCACCCCGGGACAAGGAATTGGTACGCACTATTTT. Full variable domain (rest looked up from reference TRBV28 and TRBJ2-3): DVKVTQSSRYLVKRTGEKVFLECVQDMDHENMFWYRQDPGLGLRLIYFSYDVKMKEKGDIPEGYSVSREKKERFSLILESASTNQTSMYLCASSTPGQGIGTHYFGPGTRLTVL.

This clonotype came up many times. CDR3 sequence: CASSSTSGGSYNEQFF. The CDR3, as DNA: TGCGCCAGCAGCTCAACTAGCGGGGGTTCCTACAATGAGCAGTTCTTC. The chain uses TRBV4-3 and TRBJ2-1; 11 nucleotides agree with TRBD2. Germline V gives CDR1 LGHNA, CDR2 YSLEER. V lost 5 bases and J lost 1; bases outside the gene matches: 4. This CDR3 is built from 16 residues.

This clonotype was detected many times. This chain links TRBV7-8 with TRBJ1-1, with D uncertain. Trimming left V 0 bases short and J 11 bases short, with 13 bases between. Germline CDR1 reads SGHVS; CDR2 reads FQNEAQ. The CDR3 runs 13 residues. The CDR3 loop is CASSLAKESGAFF. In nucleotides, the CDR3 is TGTGCCAGCAGCTTAGCGAAGGAGAGCGGCGCTTTCTTT.

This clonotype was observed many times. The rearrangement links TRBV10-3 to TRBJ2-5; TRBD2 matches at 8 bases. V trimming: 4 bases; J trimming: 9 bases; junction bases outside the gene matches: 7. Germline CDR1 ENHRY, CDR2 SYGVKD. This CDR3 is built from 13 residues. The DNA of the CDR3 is TGTGCCATCAGTGTAGCGGGGACCCCGGCCCAGTACTTC. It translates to CAISVAGTPAQYF.

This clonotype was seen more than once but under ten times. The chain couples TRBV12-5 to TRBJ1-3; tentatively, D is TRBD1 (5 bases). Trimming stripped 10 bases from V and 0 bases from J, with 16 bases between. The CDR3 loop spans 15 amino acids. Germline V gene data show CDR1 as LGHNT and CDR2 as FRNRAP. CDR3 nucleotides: TGTGCTACCCAGCGGGACGCCCGCTCTGGAAACACCATATATTTT. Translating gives CATQRDARSGNTIYF.